These 18 T cell receptor beta chains came from one sample sequenced in a study of Tregs in tolerant kidney transplant recipients. The data were produced by immunoSEQ multiplex PCR, yet TCRdb's version contains in-frame clones alone and is incomplete. This table holds 50,000 or so clones. The sequenced sample was CD4+ T cells from blood, obtained before the transplant. These receptors originate from a human donor who received a combined kidney and bone marrow transplant.

Note on this clone: The read ends 3 residues before the CDR3 terminus; that terminus is restored from the germline J gene. This chain uses TRBV10-1 with TRBJ2-5, with TRBD2 as a possible D gene (6 bases). The CDR3 is 13 residues long. From germline, CDR1 is WNHNN and CDR2 SYGVQD (reference sequence). Trimming stripped 2 bases from V and 4 bases from J, with 8 bases between. CDR3 region: CASSETSPETQYF. The CDR3 bases that were read are TGCGCCAGCAGTGAGACTAGCCCAGAGACC.

Concerning this clone: The read ends 3 residues before the CDR3 terminus; that terminus is restored from the germline J gene. The chain uses TRBV4-1 and TRBJ1-2; the D is unclear. V lost 0 bases and J lost 4, with 9 bases in between. CDR1 and CDR2 (germline): MGHRA, YSYEKL. CDR3 length: 14 residues. The CDR3 reads CASSQDPSSYGYTF. The part of the CDR3 DNA that was read is TGCGCCAGCAGCCAAGACCCCAGTTCCTATGGC.

Worth noting for this clone: The CDR3 end lies 3 residues beyond the end of the read and is filled in from the germline J gene. The genes are TRBV5-1 and TRBJ1-1, with D tentatively TRBD1 (6 bases). The germline V gene encodes CDR1 SGHRS and CDR2 YFSETQ. This CDR3 has 14 amino acids. V lost 0 bases to trimming and J lost 4 bases, with 10 bases between them. The sequenced part of the CDR3 DNA is TGCGCCAGCAGCTTGGCAGGGGAACGCACTGAA. Translation gives CASSLAGERTE. The full CDR3 reads CASSLAGERTEAFF.

With regard to this clone: Read data end 3 residues before the CDR3 end; the end is taken from the germline J gene. V gene TRBV19 combines with J gene TRBJ2-5; D unresolved. Trimming took off 1 base at V and 5 bases at J, with 8 bases between the two ends. In germline, CDR1 is LNHDA, CDR2 SQIVND (reference sequence). The length of the CDR3 is 13 residues. The sequenced part of the CDR3 DNA is TGTGCCAGTAGTATAGGCCACTGGGAGACC. Encoded protein: CASSIGHWET. The CDR3 reads in full as CASSIGHWETQYF. The complete variable domain, with remaining parts taken from reference TRBV19 and TRBJ2-5, reads DGGITQSPKYLFRKEGQNVTLSCEQNLNHDAMYWYRQDPGQGLRLIYYSQIVNDFQKGDIAEGYSVSREKKESFPLTVTSAQKNPTAFYLCASSIGHWETQYFGPGTRLLVL.

The CDR3 region is CSATTGGNTDTQYF. The DNA read from the CDR3 is TGCAGTGCTACGACAGGGGGCAATACAGATACG. The chain is built from TRBV20-1 and TRBJ2-3, with 10 bases fitting TRBD1. The CDR3 goes on 3 residues after the read ends, and that part is filled in from the germline J gene. The CDR3 runs 14 residues. The ends lost 4 bases at V and 3 bases at J; junction bases unmatched: 4. Germline CDR1 is DFQATT and CDR2 is SNEGSKA (reference sequence).

Details on this clone: The read finishes 3 residues shy of the CDR3 end, and the germline J gene is used to complete it. The chain joins TRBV19 to TRBJ1-2, with TRBD1 matching over 10 bases. The CDR3 runs to 15 residues. Germline values: CDR1 LNHDA, CDR2 SQIVND (reference sequence). Trimming removed 10 bases from V and 4 bases from J; junction bases left unmatched: 12. This chain's CDR3 is CATHRGDRGGYGYTF. The DNA read from the CDR3 is TGTGCCACCCATCGAGGGGACAGGGGCGGCTATGGC.

On this clone: Read data end 3 residues before the CDR3 end; the end is taken from the germline J gene. V is TRBV7-6 and J is TRBJ2-5; 8 bases map to TRBD2. The ends lost 5 bases at V and 5 bases at J; junction bases unmatched: 19. CDR1 and CDR2 from the germline V gene are SGHVS and FNYEAQ. This CDR3 is 18 amino acids long. The DNA read from the CDR3 is TGTGCCAGCAGCCCGAAACCCGGTGCTAGCGGGTGGAGTGAGACC. Translating it yields CASSPKPGASGWSET. The whole CDR3 sequence is CASSPKPGASGWSETQYF.

For this clone: The read falls 3 residues short of the CDR3 end, and the missing part is taken from the germline J gene. The chain uses TRBV7-2 and TRBJ2-2; D uncertain. The V gene lost 4 bases and the J gene lost 3 bases, with 3 bases spanning the gap. Germline V gene sequence: CDR1 SGHTA, CDR2 FQGNSA. The CDR3 has 12 amino acids. The sequenced CDR3 bases are TGTGCCAGCAGCTACTACACCGGGGAG. It specifies CASSYYTGE. The complete CDR3 protein is CASSYYTGELFF. The full variable domain, in which reference TRBV7-2 and TRBJ2-2 provide the parts outside the CDR3, is GAGVSQSPSNKVTEKGKDVELRCDPISGHTALYWYRQSLGQGLEFLIYFQGNSAPDKSGLPSDRFSAERTGGSVSTLTIQRTQQEDSAVYLCASSYYTGELFFGEGSRLTVL.

On this clone itself: The sequenced fragment ends 3 residues before the CDR3 boundary, so the rest is inferred from the germline J gene. V and J are TRBV5-5 and TRBJ1-6; D might be TRBD1 (5 bases). Germline CDR1 is SGHKS and CDR2 is YYEKEE (reference sequence). This CDR3 has 15 residues. V dropped 4 bases and J dropped 0 bases, with 8 bases sitting between them. The sequenced part of the CDR3 DNA is TGTGCCAGCAGCGTCGACAGCTCCTATAATTCACCC. This translates into CASSVDSSYNSP. The whole CDR3 protein reads CASSVDSSYNSPLHF.

The DNA read from the CDR3 is TGCAGTGCTAGAGACCCCTACAGGACAAATGAAAAA. This encodes CSARDPYRTNEK. The CDR3 in its entirety is CSARDPYRTNEKLFF. The rearrangement uses TRBV20-1 and TRBJ1-4, with a tentative D call TRBD1 (5 bases). The read terminates 3 residues ahead of where the CDR3 ends, so the germline J gene completes it. Trimming shortened V by 0 bases and J by 5 bases, and 13 bases separated the two germline ends. Germline assignment: CDR1 DFQATT and CDR2 SNEGSKA (reference sequence). This CDR3 is 15 amino acids long.

Notes on this clone: The read stops 3 residues short of the end of the CDR3; the missing end is completed from the germline J gene. The rearrangement links TRBV7-2 to TRBJ2-7; weak D call: TRBD2 (5 bases). The CDR3 runs 14 residues. Germline V gene sequence: CDR1 SGHTA, CDR2 FQGNSA. V was pared by 5 bases and J by 2 bases, with 13 bases between. Partial CDR3 DNA: TGTGCCAGCAGCGTCCGACGGGGAGCCTACGAG. It yields the protein CASSVRRGAYE. The full CDR3 protein is CASSVRRGAYEQYF. The full variable domain, its missing parts supplied by reference TRBV7-2 and TRBJ2-7, is GAGVSQSPSNKVTEKGKDVELRCDPISGHTALYWYRQSLGQGLEFLIYFQGNSAPDKSGLPSDRFSAERTGGSVSTLTIQRTQQEDSAVYLCASSVRRGAYEQYFGPGTRLTVT.

Partial CDR3 DNA: TGTGCCAGCACCACGCCAGGGACAGCTCACTACGAG. This translates into CASTTPGTAHYE. The entire CDR3 protein is CASTTPGTAHYEQYF. The V and J genes are TRBV6-2 or TRBV6-3 and TRBJ2-7; 7 bases match TRBD1. The sequence runs out 3 residues before the end of the CDR3; the remainder is reconstructed from the germline J gene. Looked up from germline, CDR1 is MNHEY and CDR2 is SVGEGT. The ends lost 7 bases at V and 3 bases at J; junction bases unmatched: 12. The CDR3 covers 15 residues.

As to this clone: The read finishes 3 residues shy of the CDR3 end, and the germline J gene is used to complete it. The chain uses TRBV18 and TRBJ2-5; the match to TRBD2 covers 9 bases. Germline values: CDR1 KGHSH, CDR2 LQKENI. This CDR3 contains 15 residues. With V trimmed by 2 bases and J by 5 bases, 6 bases remained unmatched. The CDR3 loop is CASSPGGLAKETQYF. The CDR3 bases that were read are TGTGCCAGCTCACCAGGGGGACTAGCTAAGGAGACC.

A remark on this clone: Read coverage stops 3 residues before the CDR3 terminus; the germline J gene supplies the remainder. The rearrangement joins TRBV19 to TRBJ2-1, with D possibly TRBD1 on 5 matching bases. Germline V CDR1 and CDR2: LNHDA, SQIVND (reference sequence). V was pared by 3 bases and J by 4 bases, with 7 bases between. CDR3 length: 13 residues. The chain's CDR3 is CASSIRVYNEQFF. CDR3 DNA (partial): TGTGCCAGTAGTATCAGGGTTTACAATGAG.

The CDR3: CASSETDWSGANVLTF. The DNA read from the CDR3 is TGTGCCAGCAGTGAGACTGATTGGTCTGGGGCCAACGTC. The chain couples TRBV6-1 to TRBJ2-6; no reliable D call. The read ends 3 residues early relative to the CDR3; the germline J gene fills the gap. This CDR3 has 16 residues. V was cut by 3 bases and J by 1 base, with 10 bases left in between. Germline V gene sequence: CDR1 MNHNS, CDR2 SASEGT.

Remarks on this clone: The read comes to an end 3 residues before the CDR3 does, leaving the germline J gene to fill in the end. V is TRBV6-2 or TRBV6-3 and J is TRBJ2-1, with D perhaps TRBD1 or TRBD2 (5 bases each). V lost 6 bases to trimming and J lost 6 bases, with 15 bases between them. The CDR3 contains 14 residues. Per the germline V gene, CDR1 is MNHEY and CDR2 is SVGEGT. The CDR3 bases that were read are TGTGCCAGCAGAAGCCCCCCGAGGGGCAATGAG. Amino acids: CASRSPPRGNE. The full-length CDR3 reads as CASRSPPRGNEQFF.

To note about this clone: The sequenced fragment ends 3 residues before the CDR3 boundary, so the rest is inferred from the germline J gene. The gene calls are TRBV7-8 and TRBJ2-3; the match to TRBD2 covers 13 bases. CDR1 and CDR2 from the germline V gene are SGHVS and FQNEAQ. The CDR3 totals 18 residues. The J segment lost 3 bases and the V segment lost 5 bases, leaving 11 bases of the junction unmatched. The sequenced CDR3 bases are TGTGCCAGCAGCCCAGGACTAGCGGGGGCCCGCGCTACAGATACG. Translation gives CASSPGLAGARATDT. Given in full, the CDR3 is CASSPGLAGARATDTQYF.

About this clone: From the germline J gene comes the end of the CDR3, since the read stops 3 residues before it. The gene calls are TRBV7-9 and TRBJ1-5; D perhaps matches TRBD1 (6 bases). This CDR3 contains 15 residues. V was shortened by 2 bases and J by 5 bases, with 13 bases between the two germline ends. Germline V lookup: CDR1 SEHNR, CDR2 FQNEAQ (reference sequence). The CDR3 DNA, read in part, is TGTGCCAGCAGCTTACGGGTACAGGGTCATCAGCCC. As protein: CASSLRVQGHQP. Given in full, the CDR3 is CASSLRVQGHQPQHF. Full variable domain (remainder filled in from reference TRBV7-9 and TRBJ1-5): DTGVSQNPRHKITKRGQNVTFRCDPISEHNRLYWYRQTLGQGPEFLTYFQNEAQLEKSRLLSDRFSAERPKGSFSTLEIQRTEQGDSAMYLCASSLRVQGHQPQHFGDGTRLSIL.